Listed here are 5 T cell receptor beta chains from one sample, sequenced in a study of blood T cell repertoires in COVID-19. Measured with immunoSEQ multiplex PCR; TCRdb has only the in-frame clones, and not every one. The repertoire consists of 200,000 or so clones, with about 94% occurring once and the leading ten covering around 0.84%. The sequenced sample consisted of peripheral blood. These receptors originate from a man aged 60 to 75 with COVID-19, enrolled during active disease.

V gene TRBV7-2 combines with J gene TRBJ1-2; D is uncertain. This CDR3 is built from 14 residues. V shed 1 base and J shed 5 bases, with 11 bases lying between them. Germline assignment: CDR1 SGHTA and CDR2 FQGNSA. Here the CDR3 DNA reads TGTGCCAGCAGCTTAGGTATCGGGTCGTATGGCTACACCTTC. The encoded protein is CASSLGIGSYGYTF.

This clone was seen a few times. V and J are TRBV18 and TRBJ2-3; no clear D. CDR1 is KGHSH and CDR2 is LQKENI in the germline V gene. V lost 2 bases and J 6 bases, leaving 9 bases between the germline ends. The CDR3 is 13 residues long. The CDR3 DNA follows: TGTGCCAGCTCACCAGGAGTGTACGATACGCAGTATTTT. Translating it yields CASSPGVYDTQYF.

The chain recombines TRBV19 with TRBJ2-2, with 7 bases fitting TRBD1. There are 15 residues in the CDR3. Germline V gives CDR1 LNHDA, CDR2 SQIVND (reference sequence). The V and J ends lost 3 bases and 5 bases, in that order; junction bases with no gene match: 6. The CDR3 here is CASSIGARGTGELFF. The DNA for the CDR3 is TGTGCCAGTAGTATTGGTGCCAGGGGGACCGGGGAGCTGTTTTTT.

The rearrangement links TRBV30 to TRBJ1-6; TRBD1 agrees at 10 bases. The V gene's germline CDR1 is GTSNPN and CDR2 SVGIG (reference sequence). V lost 5 bases to trimming and J lost 9 bases; unmatched junction nucleotides: 4. The CDR3 runs to 13 residues. The CDR3 sequence: CAWGGQGSSPLHF. The CDR3 DNA reads as TGTGCCTGGGGGGGACAGGGGAGTTCACCCCTCCACTTT.

The chain links TRBV2 to TRBJ1-4; D remains ambiguous. The CDR3 totals 14 residues. In germline, CDR1 is SNHLY, CDR2 FYNNEI. V lost 6 bases to trimming and J lost 8 bases, with 16 bases between them. CDR3 in amino acids: CASRRMEGGEKLFF. For the CDR3, the DNA is TGTGCCAGCAGAAGAATGGAGGGAGGGGAAAAACTGTTTTTT.